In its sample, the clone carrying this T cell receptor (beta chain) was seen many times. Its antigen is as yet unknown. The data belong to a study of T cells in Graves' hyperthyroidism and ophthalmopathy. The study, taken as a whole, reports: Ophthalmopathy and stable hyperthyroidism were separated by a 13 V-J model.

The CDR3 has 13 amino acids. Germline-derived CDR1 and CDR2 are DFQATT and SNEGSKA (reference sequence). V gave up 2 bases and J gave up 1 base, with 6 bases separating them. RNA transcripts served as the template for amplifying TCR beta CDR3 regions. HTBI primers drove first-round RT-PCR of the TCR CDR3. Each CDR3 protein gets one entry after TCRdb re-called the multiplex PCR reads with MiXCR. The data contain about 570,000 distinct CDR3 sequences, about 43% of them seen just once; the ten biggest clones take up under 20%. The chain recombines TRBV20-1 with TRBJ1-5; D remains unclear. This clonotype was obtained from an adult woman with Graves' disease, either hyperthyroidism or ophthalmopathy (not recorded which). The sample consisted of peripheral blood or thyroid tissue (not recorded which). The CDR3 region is CSARRGSNQPQHF. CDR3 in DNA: TGCAGTGCTAGAAGAGGCAGCAATCAGCCCCAGCATTTT.